This T cell receptor beta chain was documented in a study of shared clonotypes between healthy human individuals. Study-wide points: Few donors limited the genetic and exposure-history diversity represented. It was expected that sequencing depth would affect clonotype sharing among donors.

Cells designated naive CD8 were CD45RO-negative and were positively selected for CCR7, with terminally differentiated effector memory CD45RA+ cells excluded. Using immunoSEQ multiplex PCR, the repertoire was profiled, and TCRdb retains in-frame clones only, with some absent. Of 630,000 or so clones detected, 95% to 98% appear once; the ten largest clones hold 0.3%. About this clone itself: The antigen remains unidentified.

From germline, CDR1 is MDHEN and CDR2 SYDVKM. The CDR3 totals 20 residues. J lost 2 bases, V lost 3 bases, and 19 bases had no gene match. J is TRBJ2-3 and V is TRBV28; 8 nucleotides align to TRBD2. Specimen: naive CD8+ T cells sorted from blood. The sequence was collected from a man aged 25 to 40 in good health. CDR3 sequence: CASSFEPLAGASKDTDTQYF. DNA for the CDR3: TGTGCCAGCAGTTTTGAACCCCTAGCGGGTGCGTCTAAGGACACAGATACGCAGTATTTT. The full variable domain, rest sourced from reference TRBV28 and TRBJ2-3, is DVKVTQSSRYLVKRTGEKVFLECVQDMDHENMFWYRQDPGLGLRLIYFSYDVKMKEKGDIPEGYSVSREKKERFSLILESASTNQTSMYLCASSFEPLAGASKDTDTQYFGPGTRLTVL.